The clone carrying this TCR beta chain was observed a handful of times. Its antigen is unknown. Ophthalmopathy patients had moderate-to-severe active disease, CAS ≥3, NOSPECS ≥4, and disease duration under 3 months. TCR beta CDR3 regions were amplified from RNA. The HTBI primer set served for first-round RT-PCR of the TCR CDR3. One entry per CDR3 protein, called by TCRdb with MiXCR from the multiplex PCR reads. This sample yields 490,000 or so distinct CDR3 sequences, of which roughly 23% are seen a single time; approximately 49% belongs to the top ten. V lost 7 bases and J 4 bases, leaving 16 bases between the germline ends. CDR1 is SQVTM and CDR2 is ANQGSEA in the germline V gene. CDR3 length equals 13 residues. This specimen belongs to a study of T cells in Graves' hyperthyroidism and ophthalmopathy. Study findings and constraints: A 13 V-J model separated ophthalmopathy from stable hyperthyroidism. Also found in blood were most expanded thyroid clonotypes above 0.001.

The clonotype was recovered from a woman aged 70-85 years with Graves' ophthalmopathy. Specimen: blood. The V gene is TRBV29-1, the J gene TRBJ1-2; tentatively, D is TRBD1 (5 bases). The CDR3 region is CSARVSLGYGYTF. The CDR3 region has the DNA TGCAGCGCCAGGGTATCCCTAGGCTATGGCTACACCTTC.